A selection of T cell receptor beta chains follows, all from one sample in a study of blood T cells in healthy people across ages. TCRdb reprocessed the 5' RACE reads with MiXCR, giving one entry per CDR3 protein. This table has about 640,000 distinct CDR3 sequences, 58% appearing once. Sequenced material: blood. Receptor source: a man in his fifties or sixties in good health. Each CDR3 is given with its conserved first and last residue. D genes are given only for firm matches. Clone size appears in some rows only: once, few, many, or a class for an expanded clone.

abundance: many
v_gene: TRBV9
len: 16
d_gene: TRBD2
j_gene: TRBJ2-3
CDR3aa: CASSVRPTSGTDTQYF
CDR3nt: TGTGCCAGCAGCGTTCGCCCGACTAGCGGCACAGATACGCAGTATTTT

abundance: NA
v_gene: TRBV20-1
len: 14
d_gene: NA
j_gene: TRBJ2-7
CDR3aa: CSARPPDLHNEQYF
CDR3nt: TGCAGTGCTAGACCCCCTGACTTGCACAATGAGCAGTACTTC

abundance: few
v_gene: TRBV4-1
len: 15
d_gene: NA
j_gene: TRBJ1-4
CDR3aa: CASSQSTSGNEKLFF
CDR3nt: TGCGCCAGCAGCCAATCCACTTCTGGAAACGAAAAACTGTTTTTT

abundance: NA
v_gene: TRBV27
len: 16
d_gene: NA
j_gene: TRBJ2-1
CDR3aa: CASSPFGDVTLNEQFF
CDR3nt: TGTGCCAGCAGTCCGTTCGGGGACGTGACCTTAAATGAGCAGTTCTTC

abundance: NA
v_gene: TRBV7-2
len: 15
d_gene: NA
j_gene: TRBJ1-4
CDR3aa: CASSVTGATNEKLFF
CDR3nt: TGTGCCAGCAGCGTGACAGGTGCAACTAATGAAAAACTGTTTTTT

abundance: NA
v_gene: TRBV7-2
len: 15
d_gene: NA
j_gene: TRBJ2-3
CDR3aa: CASRLQHSSTDTQYF
CDR3nt: TGTGCCAGCAGACTGCAACACTCAAGCACAGATACGCAGTATTTT

abundance: few
v_gene: TRBV4-2
len: 15
d_gene: NA
j_gene: TRBJ1-5
CDR3aa: CASSQAGFSNQPQHF
CDR3nt: TGTGCCAGCAGCCAAGCCGGGTTTAGCAATCAGCCCCAGCATTTT

abundance: NA
v_gene: TRBV2
len: 15
d_gene: NA
j_gene: TRBJ1-4
CDR3aa: CASSVQGGEGEKLFF
CDR3nt: TGTGCCAGCAGTGTACAAGGAGGGGAGGGGGAAAAACTGTTTTTT

abundance: few
v_gene: TRBV24-1
len: 13
d_gene: TRBD1
j_gene: TRBJ2-3
CDR3aa: CATRDRVTDTQYF
CDR3nt: TGTGCCACCCGGGACAGGGTCACAGATACGCAGTATTTT

abundance: few
v_gene: TRBV3-1
len: 15
d_gene: NA
j_gene: TRBJ2-5
CDR3aa: CASSQPGHTSETQYF
CDR3nt: TGTGCCAGCAGCCAACCGGGACATACGTCCGAGACCCAGTACTTC

abundance: NA
v_gene: TRBV10-3
len: 15
d_gene: TRBD1
j_gene: TRBJ1-3
CDR3aa: CAISVTTGVGNTIYF
CDR3nt: TGTGCCATCAGTGTTACTACAGGGGTTGGAAACACCATATATTTT

abundance: NA
v_gene: TRBV7-9
len: 15
d_gene: TRBD1
j_gene: TRBJ1-2
CDR3aa: CASSIGQGYSNGYTF
CDR3nt: TGTGCCAGCAGCATCGGACAGGGGTATTCAAATGGCTACACCTTC

abundance: NA
v_gene: TRBV12-3/TRBV12-4
len: 15
d_gene: TRBD2
j_gene: TRBJ2-1
CDR3aa: CASKMSGGPYNEQFF
CDR3nt: TGTGCCAGCAAGATGAGCGGGGGCCCCTACAATGAGCAGTTCTTC

abundance: few
v_gene: TRBV12-3/TRBV12-4
len: 13
d_gene: NA
j_gene: TRBJ2-7
CDR3aa: CASTRTDMGEQYF
CDR3nt: TGTGCCAGCACCCGGACGGATATGGGCGAGCAGTACTTC